This T cell receptor beta chain was sequenced during a study of response to subunit inactivated influenza vaccine. Notes on the study in general: Seasonal influenza vaccination, on each occasion, was suggested by the authors to recruit few new T cells.

On this clonotype itself: As yet, its antigen is unknown.

Germline V gene data show CDR1 as DFQATT and CDR2 as SNEGSKA (reference sequence). Trimming cost V 6 bases and J 8 bases, with 19 bases left between them. The CDR3 runs 13 residues. TCRdb used MiXCR to reprocess the RT-PCR reads, holding one entry per CDR3 protein. In the table there are hundreds of thousands of distinct CDR3 sequences, roughly 27% of which are singletons. Sequences were derived from CD4+ T cells sorted from PBMCs, sampled approximately 5 days after vaccination. The clonotype was recovered from a man aged 45-65 years who received an inactivated influenza vaccine. The chain has TRBV20-1 and TRBJ1-2; D is unresolved. Here the CDR3 DNA reads TGCAGTGCCCGAAGGACTGTTCCTGAGGGCTACACCTTC. Translation gives CSARRTVPEGYTF.